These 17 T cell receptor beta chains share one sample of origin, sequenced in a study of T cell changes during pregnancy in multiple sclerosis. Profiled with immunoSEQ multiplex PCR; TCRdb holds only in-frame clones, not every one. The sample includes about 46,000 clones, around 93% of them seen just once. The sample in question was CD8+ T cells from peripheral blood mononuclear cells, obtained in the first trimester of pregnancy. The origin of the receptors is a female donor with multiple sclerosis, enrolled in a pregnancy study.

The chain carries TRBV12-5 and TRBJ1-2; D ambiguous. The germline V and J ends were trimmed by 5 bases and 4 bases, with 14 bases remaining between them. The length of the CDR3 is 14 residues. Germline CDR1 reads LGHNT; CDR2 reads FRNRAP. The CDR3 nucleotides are TGTGCTAGTGGTACAATTTCAGAGGGCTATGGCTACACCTTC. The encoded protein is CASGTISEGYGYTF.

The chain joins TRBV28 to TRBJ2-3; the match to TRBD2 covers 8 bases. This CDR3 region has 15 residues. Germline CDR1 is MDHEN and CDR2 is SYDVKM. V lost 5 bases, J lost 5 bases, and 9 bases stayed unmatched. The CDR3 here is CASSVNGRAGDTQYF. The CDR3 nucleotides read TGTGCCAGCAGTGTTAACGGGAGGGCCGGAGATACGCAGTATTTT.

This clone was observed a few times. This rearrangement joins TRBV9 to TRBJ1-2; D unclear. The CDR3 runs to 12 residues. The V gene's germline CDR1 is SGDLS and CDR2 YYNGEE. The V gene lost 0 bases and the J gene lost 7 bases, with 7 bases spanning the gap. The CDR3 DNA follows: TGTGCCAGCAGCGTAGAAGAAGCTGGCTACACCTTC. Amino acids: CASSVEEAGYTF.

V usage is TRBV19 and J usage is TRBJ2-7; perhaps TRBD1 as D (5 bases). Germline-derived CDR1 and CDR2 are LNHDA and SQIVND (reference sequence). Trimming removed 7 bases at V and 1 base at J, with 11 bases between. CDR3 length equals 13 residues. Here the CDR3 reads CASTGSESYEQYF. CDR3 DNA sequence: TGTGCCAGTACAGGGTCAGAATCCTACGAGCAGTACTTC.

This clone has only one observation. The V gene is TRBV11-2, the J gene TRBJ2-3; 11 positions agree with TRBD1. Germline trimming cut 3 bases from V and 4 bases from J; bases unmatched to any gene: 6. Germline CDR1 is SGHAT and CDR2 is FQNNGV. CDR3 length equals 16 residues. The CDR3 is CASSFIGGQGADTQYF. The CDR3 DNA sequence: TGTGCCAGCAGCTTCATAGGGGGACAGGGGGCAGATACGCAGTATTTT.

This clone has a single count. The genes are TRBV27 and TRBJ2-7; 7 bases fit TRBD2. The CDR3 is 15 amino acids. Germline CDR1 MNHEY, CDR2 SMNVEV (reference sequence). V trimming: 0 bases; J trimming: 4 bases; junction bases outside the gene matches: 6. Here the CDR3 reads CASSLSAGSVYEQYF. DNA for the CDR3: TGTGCCAGCAGTTTATCAGCGGGGTCCGTTTACGAGCAGTACTTC.

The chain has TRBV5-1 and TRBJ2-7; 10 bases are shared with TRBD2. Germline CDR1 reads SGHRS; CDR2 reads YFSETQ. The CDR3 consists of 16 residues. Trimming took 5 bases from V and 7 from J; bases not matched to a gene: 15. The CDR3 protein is CASSTRGLAGVEEQYF. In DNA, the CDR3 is TGCGCCAGCAGTACACGTGGGCTAGCGGGAGTGGAGGAGCAGTACTTC.

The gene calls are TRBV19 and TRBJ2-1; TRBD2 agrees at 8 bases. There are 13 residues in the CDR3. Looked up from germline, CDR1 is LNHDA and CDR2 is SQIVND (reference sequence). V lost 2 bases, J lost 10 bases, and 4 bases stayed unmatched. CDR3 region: CASSIITSGEQFF. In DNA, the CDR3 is TGTGCCAGTAGTATAATAACTAGCGGAGAGCAGTTCTTC.

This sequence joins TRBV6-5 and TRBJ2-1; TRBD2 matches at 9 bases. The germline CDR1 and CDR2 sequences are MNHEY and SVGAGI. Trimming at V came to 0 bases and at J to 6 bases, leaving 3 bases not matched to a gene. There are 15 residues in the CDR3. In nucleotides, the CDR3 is TGTGCCAGCAGTTACTCGGCGGGAGGGACCAATGAGCAGTTCTTC. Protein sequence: CASSYSAGGTNEQFF.

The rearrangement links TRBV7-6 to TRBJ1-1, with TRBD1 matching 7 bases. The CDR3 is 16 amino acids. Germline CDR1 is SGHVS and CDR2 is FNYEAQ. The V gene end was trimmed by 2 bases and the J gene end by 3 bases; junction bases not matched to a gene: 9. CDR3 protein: CASSLPPTGRDTEAFF. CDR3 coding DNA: TGTGCCAGCAGCTTACCGCCGACAGGGCGGGACACTGAAGCTTTCTTT.

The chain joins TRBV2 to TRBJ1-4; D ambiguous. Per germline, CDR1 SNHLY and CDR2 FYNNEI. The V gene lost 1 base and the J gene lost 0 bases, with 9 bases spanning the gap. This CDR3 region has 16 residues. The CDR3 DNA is TGTGCCAGCAGTGAAGACCTCATAGCAACTAATGAAAAACTGTTTTTT. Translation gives CASSEDLIATNEKLFF.

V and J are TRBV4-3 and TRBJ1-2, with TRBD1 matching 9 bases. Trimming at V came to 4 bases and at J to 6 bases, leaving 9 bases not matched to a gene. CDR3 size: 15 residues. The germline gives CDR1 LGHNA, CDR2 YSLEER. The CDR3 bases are TGCGCCAGCAGCCCTTCGGGGACAGGGCTCGATGGCTACACCTTC. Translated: CASSPSGTGLDGYTF.

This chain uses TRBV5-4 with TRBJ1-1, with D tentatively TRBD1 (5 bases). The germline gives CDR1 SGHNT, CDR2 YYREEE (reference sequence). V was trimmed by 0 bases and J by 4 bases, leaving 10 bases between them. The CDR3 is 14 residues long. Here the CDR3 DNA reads TGTGCCAGCAGCTTGGGGGGGGACCCCACTGAAGCTTTCTTT. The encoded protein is CASSLGGDPTEAFF.

The CDR3 region has the DNA TGCGCCAGCAGCCAAGGCGGGACCTACAATGAGCAGTTCTTC. It yields the protein CASSQGGTYNEQFF. This chain uses TRBV4-1 with TRBJ2-1; perhaps TRBD2 as D (6 bases). The germline V gene has CDR1 MGHRA and CDR2 YSYEKL. This CDR3 has 14 residues. V was pared by 1 base and J by 2 bases, with 6 bases between.

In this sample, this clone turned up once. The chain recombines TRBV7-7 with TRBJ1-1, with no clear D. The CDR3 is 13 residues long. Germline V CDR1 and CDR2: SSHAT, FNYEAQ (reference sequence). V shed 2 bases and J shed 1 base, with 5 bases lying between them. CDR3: CASSLNKNTEAFF. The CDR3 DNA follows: TGTGCCAGCAGCTTAAACAAGAACACTGAAGCTTTCTTT. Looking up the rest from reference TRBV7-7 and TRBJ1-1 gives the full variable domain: GAGVSQSPRYKVTKRGQDVTLRCDPISSHATLYWYQQALGQGPEFLTYFNYEAQPDKSGLPSDRFSAERPEGSISTLTIQRTEQRDSAMYRCASSLNKNTEAFFGQGTRLTVV.

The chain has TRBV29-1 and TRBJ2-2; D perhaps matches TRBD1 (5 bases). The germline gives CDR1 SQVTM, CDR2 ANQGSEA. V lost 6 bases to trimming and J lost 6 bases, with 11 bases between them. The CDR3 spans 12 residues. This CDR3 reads CSVGADPGELFF. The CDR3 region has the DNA TGCAGCGTAGGGGCCGACCCCGGGGAGCTGTTTTTT.

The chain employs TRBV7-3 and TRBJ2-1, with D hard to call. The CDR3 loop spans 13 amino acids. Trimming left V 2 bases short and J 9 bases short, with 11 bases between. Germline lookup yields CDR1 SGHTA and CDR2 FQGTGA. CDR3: CASSLGRVSEQFF. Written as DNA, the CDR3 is TGTGCCAGCAGCTTAGGTCGGGTGAGTGAGCAGTTCTTC.